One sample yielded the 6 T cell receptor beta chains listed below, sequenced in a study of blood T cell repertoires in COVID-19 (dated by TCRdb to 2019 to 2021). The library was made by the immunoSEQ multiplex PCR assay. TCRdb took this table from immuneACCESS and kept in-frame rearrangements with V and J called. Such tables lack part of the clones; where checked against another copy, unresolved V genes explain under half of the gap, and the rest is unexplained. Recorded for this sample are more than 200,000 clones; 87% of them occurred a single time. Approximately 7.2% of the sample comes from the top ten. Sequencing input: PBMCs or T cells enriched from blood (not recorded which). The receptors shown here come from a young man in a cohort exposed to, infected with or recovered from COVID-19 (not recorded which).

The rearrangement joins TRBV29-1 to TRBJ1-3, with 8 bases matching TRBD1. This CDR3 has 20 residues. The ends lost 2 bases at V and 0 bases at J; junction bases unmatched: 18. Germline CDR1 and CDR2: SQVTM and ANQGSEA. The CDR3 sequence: CSVESAFMRGTGSSGNTIYF. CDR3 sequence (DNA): TGCAGCGTTGAAAGTGCCTTTATGCGTGGGACAGGATCCTCTGGAAACACCATATATTTT.

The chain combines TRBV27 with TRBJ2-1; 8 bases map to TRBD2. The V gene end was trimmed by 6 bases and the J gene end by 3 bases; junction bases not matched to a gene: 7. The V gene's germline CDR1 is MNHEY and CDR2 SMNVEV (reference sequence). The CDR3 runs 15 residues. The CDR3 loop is CASRRSGSGYNEQFF. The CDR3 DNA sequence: TGTGCCAGCAGGAGGAGCGGGAGTGGCTACAATGAGCAGTTCTTC.

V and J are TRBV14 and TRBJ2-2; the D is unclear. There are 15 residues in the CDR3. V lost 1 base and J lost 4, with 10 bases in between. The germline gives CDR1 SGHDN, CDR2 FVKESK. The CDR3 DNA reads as TGTGCCAGCAGCCAAGCCGACAAATTCACCGGGGAGCTGTTTTTT. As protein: CASSQADKFTGELFF. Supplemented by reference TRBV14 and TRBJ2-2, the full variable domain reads EAGVTQFPSHSVIEKGQTVTLRCDPISGHDNLYWYRRVMGKEIKFLLHFVKESKQDESGMPNNRFLAERTGGTYSTLKVQPAELEDSGVYFCASSQADKFTGELFFGEGSRLTVL.

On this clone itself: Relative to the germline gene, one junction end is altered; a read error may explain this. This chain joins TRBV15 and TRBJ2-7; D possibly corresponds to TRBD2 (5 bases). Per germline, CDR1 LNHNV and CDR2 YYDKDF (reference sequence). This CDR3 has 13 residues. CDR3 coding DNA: TGTGCCACCAGCAGAGATCGGCTGAGGGATATCGTCTTC. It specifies CATSRDRLRDIVF.

CDR3 loop: CASSSSSGQQFF. The CDR3 DNA follows: TGTGCCAGCAGTTCGTCTAGCGGCCAGCAGTTCTTC. The chain recombines TRBV28 with TRBJ2-1, with 7 bases fitting TRBD2. The V gene end was trimmed by 4 bases and the J gene end by 11 bases; junction bases not matched to a gene: 5. Germline V gene lookup returns CDR1 MDHEN and CDR2 SYDVKM. There are 12 residues in the CDR3. Combining the CDR3 with reference TRBV28 and TRBJ2-1 gives the whole variable domain DVKVTQSSRYLVKRTGEKVFLECVQDMDHENMFWYRQDPGLGLRLIYFSYDVKMKEKGDIPEGYSVSREKKERFSLILESASTNQTSMYLCASSSSSGQQFFGPGTRLTVL.

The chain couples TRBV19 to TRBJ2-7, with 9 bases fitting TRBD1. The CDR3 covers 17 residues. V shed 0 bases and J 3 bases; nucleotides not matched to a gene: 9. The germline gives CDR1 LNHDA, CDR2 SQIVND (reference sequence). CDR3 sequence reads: CASSIDLRQGGFYEQYF. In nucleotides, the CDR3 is TGTGCCAGTAGTATAGATCTTCGACAGGGGGGGTTCTACGAGCAGTACTTC.